These 24 T cell receptor beta chains share one sample of origin, sequenced in a study of T cell responses to AZD1222 COVID-19 vaccine. Measured with immunoSEQ multiplex PCR; TCRdb has only the in-frame clones, and not every one. The sample shows about 140,000 clones, roughly nine tenths of them seen only once. Sequences were derived from peripheral blood, sampled 28 days after the second dose of the MenACWY control vaccine. The origin of the receptors is an adult who received the MenACWY meningococcal vaccine as a control.

V gene TRBV15 combines with J gene TRBJ1-2, with 8 bases lining up with TRBD1. Germline CDR1 LNHNV, CDR2 YYDKDF (reference sequence). V was pared by 0 bases and J by 8 bases, with 14 bases of the junction left unmatched. The length of the CDR3 is 17 residues. CDR3 nucleotides: TGTGCCACCAGCAGAGATGTACCAGGGGGCCGATTAGGGGGCTACACCTTC. Translation gives CATSRDVPGGRLGGYTF.

The rearrangement joins TRBV28 to TRBJ2-7; unclear D gene. V was cut by 3 bases and J by 2 bases, with 14 bases left in between. Germline-derived CDR1 and CDR2 are MDHEN and SYDVKM. This CDR3 comprises 15 residues. CDR3: CASSLGGQAPYEQYF. The DNA of the CDR3 is TGTGCCAGCAGTTTGGGTGGCCAGGCGCCCTACGAGCAGTACTTC.

The rearrangement uses TRBV19 and TRBJ1-6; D is undetermined. This CDR3 contains 13 residues. The germline V gene has CDR1 LNHDA and CDR2 SQIVND (reference sequence). The ends were cut back, 5 bases at V and 8 bases at J, with 10 bases in the middle. The CDR3, as DNA: TGTGCCAGTAGTTCGGATCTGGATTCACCCCTCCACTTT. Translation gives CASSSDLDSPLHF.

The chain combines TRBV19 with TRBJ1-6; weak D call: TRBD1 (6 bases). V shed 5 bases and J shed 8 bases, with 16 bases lying between them. Germline V gene sequence: CDR1 LNHDA, CDR2 SQIVND (reference sequence). The CDR3 sequence is 15 residues long. CDR3 nucleotide sequence: TGTGCCAGTAGTTTTCTACAGGGATGGGATTCACCCCTCCACTTT. Translating it yields CASSFLQGWDSPLHF.

The chain uses TRBV10-3 and TRBJ2-5; 10 bases are a match to TRBD2. Germline V gene lookup returns CDR1 ENHRY and CDR2 SYGVKD. This CDR3 has 15 amino acids. After removal of 3 bases from V and 3 bases from J, the junction contained 4 bases not matched to a gene. The chain's CDR3 is CAISDLAGDEETQYF. The DNA for the CDR3 is TGTGCCATCAGTGACCTAGCGGGAGATGAAGAGACCCAGTACTTC.

This chain joins TRBV3-1 (or the pseudogene TRBV3-2) and TRBJ2-3; tentatively, D is TRBD2 (5 bases). V was pared by 0 bases and J by 2 bases, with 12 bases between. The CDR3 length is 16 residues. Germline assignment: CDR1 LGHDT and CDR2 YNNKEL (reference sequence). The CDR3 sequence: CASSQDERVDTDTQYF. In DNA, the CDR3 is TGTGCCAGCAGCCAAGATGAGAGGGTGGACACAGATACGCAGTATTTT.

This rearrangement joins TRBV9 to TRBJ2-7; D might be TRBD1 (5 bases). This CDR3 region has 13 residues. V was pared by 4 bases and J by 0 bases, with 8 bases between. Germline V gene lookup returns CDR1 SGDLS and CDR2 YYNGEE. The CDR3, as DNA: TGTGCCAGCAGCCCCAGGGACTCCTACGAGCAGTACTTC. It encodes CASSPRDSYEQYF.

V usage is TRBV15 and J usage is TRBJ2-7; tentative D call: TRBD2 (5 bases). V was trimmed by 2 bases and J by 4 bases, leaving 12 bases between them. The germline CDR1 and CDR2 sequences are LNHNV and YYDKDF (reference sequence). The CDR3 consists of 14 residues. CDR3 coding DNA: TGTGCCACCAGCAGACCCGGACTGGCTTACGAGCAGTACTTC. Encoded protein: CATSRPGLAYEQYF.

V usage is TRBV6-6 and J usage is TRBJ2-7; 7 nucleotides match TRBD1. The CDR3 loop spans 14 amino acids. Germline V gene data show CDR1 as MNHNY and CDR2 as SVGAGI (reference sequence). V was clipped by 2 bases and J by 3 bases; unmatched bases: 4. The CDR3 spells CASSYPDRSYEQYF. The DNA for the CDR3 is TGTGCCAGCAGTTACCCGGACAGGAGCTACGAGCAGTACTTC.

The rearrangement joins TRBV30 to TRBJ1-4, with D unresolved. CDR3 length equals 17 residues. Germline-derived CDR1 and CDR2 are GTSNPN and SVGIG (reference sequence). The V gene lost 0 bases and the J gene lost 5 bases, with 19 bases spanning the gap. The CDR3 DNA is TGTGCCTGGAGTGTACGGATCGGGTGGCGTTTGAATGAAAAACTGTTTTTT. Translation gives CAWSVRIGWRLNEKLFF.

Only one count was recorded for this clone. The rearrangement joins TRBV28 to TRBJ2-1, with D uncertain. The V end lost 3 bases, the J end lost 2 bases, and 5 bases lay between the germline ends. CDR1 MDHEN and CDR2 SYDVKM come from the germline V gene. This CDR3 is built from 13 residues. Here the CDR3 reads CASSFEPYNEQFF. The CDR3 DNA reads TGTGCCAGCAGTTTTGAGCCCTACAATGAGCAGTTCTTC.

The chain combines TRBV5-5 with TRBJ1-6, with 8 bases matching TRBD1. V lost 4 bases and J lost 6; bases outside the gene matches: 9. This CDR3 is built from 16 residues. Per germline, CDR1 SGHKS and CDR2 YYEKEE (reference sequence). CDR3 sequence (DNA): TGTGCCAGCAGCACGGGGACAGGTTTTGGTAATTCACCCCTCCACTTT. Protein product: CASSTGTGFGNSPLHF. Variable domain in full (rest from reference TRBV5-5 and TRBJ1-6): DAGVTQSPTHLIKTRGQQVTLRCSPISGHKSVSWYQQVLGQGPQFIFQYYEKEERGRGNFPDRFSARQFPNYSSELNVNALLLGDSALYLCASSTGTGFGNSPLHFGNGTRLTVT.

This clone was detected once. This sequence joins TRBV28 and TRBJ2-7; D is perhaps TRBD1 (5 bases). CDR1 is MDHEN, CDR2 SYDVKM, per germline. V was shortened by 3 bases and J by 6 bases, with 9 bases between the two germline ends. The CDR3 consists of 12 residues. CDR3 region: CASSLVRAEQYF. CDR3 nucleotide sequence: TGTGCCAGCAGTTTGGTCAGGGCCGAGCAGTACTTC.

This chain uses TRBV3-1 (or the pseudogene TRBV3-2) with TRBJ2-1; TRBD2 is a possible D gene (6 bases). The CDR3 is 13 amino acids. V gave up 1 base and J gave up 12 bases, with 13 bases separating them. Germline lookup yields CDR1 LGHDT and CDR2 YNNKEL (reference sequence). The CDR3 DNA sequence: TGTGCCAGCAGCCAAGCCCGGGACGGGGGGCAGTTCTTC. Its translation is CASSQARDGGQFF.

V usage is TRBV19 and J usage is TRBJ2-1, with 9 bases lining up with TRBD2. The CDR3 contains 15 residues. The ends lost 6 bases at V and 3 bases at J; junction bases unmatched: 6. Germline lookup yields CDR1 LNHDA and CDR2 SQIVND (reference sequence). CDR3 sequence: CASRKTSGDYNEQFF. In DNA, the CDR3 is TGTGCCAGTAGGAAGACTAGCGGAGACTACAATGAGCAGTTCTTC.

The table lists this clone with a count of one. This chain joins TRBV5-6 and TRBJ2-1, with TRBD2 matching over 12 bases. This CDR3 spans 16 amino acids. Per germline, CDR1 SGHDT and CDR2 YYEEEE. Trimming removed 3 bases from V and 4 bases from J; junction bases left unmatched: 5. The CDR3 bases are TGTGCCAGCAGCTATGGGCTAGCGGGGGGGTACAATGAGCAGTTCTTC. As protein: CASSYGLAGGYNEQFF.

This chain joins TRBV5-1 and TRBJ2-7; D is undetermined. CDR3 length: 16 residues. V was trimmed by 2 bases and J by 0 bases, leaving 15 bases between them. Per germline, CDR1 SGHRS and CDR2 YFSETQ. CDR3 sequence: CASSFLAERDSYEQYF. The CDR3 DNA reads TGCGCCAGCAGCTTTTTGGCAGAAAGAGACTCCTACGAGCAGTACTTC.

The rearrangement links TRBV18 to TRBJ2-2; D gene ambiguous. This CDR3 spans 18 amino acids. The germline gives CDR1 KGHSH, CDR2 LQKENI. Trimming removed 5 bases from V and 0 bases from J, with 19 bases in between. DNA for the CDR3: TGTGCCAGCTCAACCAGCCAGCAAGCTCAAACGAACACCGGGGAGCTGTTTTTT. It specifies CASSTSQQAQTNTGELFF.

The chain links TRBV28 to TRBJ1-3; a possible D gene is TRBD1 (5 bases). The CDR3 extends over 15 amino acids. Germline CDR1 and CDR2: MDHEN and SYDVKM. With 5 bases removed from V and 0 bases from J, the gap between germline ends came to 11 bases. The chain's CDR3 is CASSGGESSGNTIYF. The CDR3 region has the DNA TGTGCCAGCAGTGGGGGGGAGAGCTCTGGAAACACCATATATTTT.

J is TRBJ1-5 and V is TRBV18; D remains unclear. The CDR3 runs to 13 residues. The V gene's germline CDR1 is KGHSH and CDR2 LQKENI. Trimming took off 3 bases at V and 9 bases at J, with 12 bases between the two ends. The CDR3 protein is CASSPDTLRPQHF. The CDR3 bases are TGTGCCAGCTCACCCGACACGCTCCGGCCCCAGCATTTT. Together with reference TRBV18 and TRBJ1-5, the CDR3 gives the full variable domain: NAGVMQNPRHLVRRRGQEARLRCSPMKGHSHVYWYRQLPEEGLKFMVYLQKENIIDESGMPKERFSAEFPKEGPSILRIQQVVRGDSAAYFCASSPDTLRPQHFGDGTRLSIL.

CDR3 nucleotides: TGTGCCAGCTCACCACTGTTCCACCCGGGAGAGACCCAGTACTTC. Its protein is CASSPLFHPGETQYF. The V and J genes are TRBV18 and TRBJ2-5; D gene ambiguous. The germline CDR1 and CDR2 sequences are KGHSH and LQKENI. CDR3 length: 15 amino acids. Trimming left V 1 base short and J 4 bases short, with 13 bases between.

CDR3 residues: CASKETGSNQPQHF. CDR3 nucleotide sequence: TGTGCCAGCAAAGAAACAGGGAGCAATCAGCCCCAGCATTTT. This chain uses TRBV28 with TRBJ1-5, with TRBD1 as a possible D gene (6 bases). CDR3 length: 14 amino acids. With 7 bases removed from V and 1 base from J, the gap between germline ends came to 11 bases. Germline V gene lookup returns CDR1 MDHEN and CDR2 SYDVKM.

This clone was seen only once. The gene calls are TRBV21-1 and TRBJ2-5. TRBV21-1 is a recognized pseudogene. The CDR3 is made up of 16 amino acids. The CDR3 DNA reads TGTGCCAGCAGCCCTGAGGAAAGGGTCGACCGGGAGACCCAGTACTTC. This codes for CASSPEERVDRETQYF.

The V call is TRBV28, the J call TRBJ2-1, with D possibly being TRBD2 (5 bases). V shed 2 bases and J shed 2 bases, with 10 bases lying between them. The CDR3 runs to 15 residues. Germline V lookup: CDR1 MDHEN, CDR2 SYDVKM. CDR3 sequence: CASSLAVEAYNEQFF. The CDR3 bases are TGTGCCAGCAGTTTAGCTGTGGAGGCCTACAATGAGCAGTTCTTC.